The clone carrying this T cell receptor (beta chain) was recorded once. Between the trimmed V and J ends, which lost 6 bases and 0 bases, there was a span of 11 bases. The CDR3 spans 15 residues. CDR1 and CDR2 (germline): SNHLY, FYNNEI. Measured with immunoSEQ multiplex PCR; TCRdb has only the in-frame clones, and not every one. The table shows approximately 82,000 clones, with 82% occurring only once. The record originates from a study of blood T cell repertoires in COVID-19. The TCR sequence derives from a middle-aged man with active or convalescent COVID-19. Sequenced: peripheral blood. The rearrangement uses TRBV2 and TRBJ2-2; TRBD1 might be the D (6 bases). The CDR3 reads CASRPGHPNTGELFF. The CDR3 nucleotides are TGTGCCAGCAGACCGGGACACCCGAACACCGGGGAGCTGTTTTTT.